The 24 T cell receptor beta chains presented below share a single source sample, sequenced in a study of shared clonotypes between healthy human individuals (TCRdb year 2020). Library preparation was by the immunoSEQ multiplex PCR assay. Held by TCRdb, this immuneACCESS table contains in-frame sequences only and omits some clones. Under half of the omission traces to an unresolved V gene where checked; the cause of the rest is unknown. In this sample the table shows roughly 640,000 clones, around 97% of which occur a single time. The ten biggest clones cover about 0.06% of the sample. Sequencing was carried out using naive CD4+ T cells sorted from blood. In light of the paper, this sample's cell subset or site label describes: CD45RA+ positively selected. These TCRs come from a woman between 25 and 40 years old in good health.

The chain recombines TRBV2 with TRBJ1-1; D is unclear. The CDR3 is made up of 13 amino acids. Germline CDR1 SNHLY, CDR2 FYNNEI. Trimming took 5 bases from V and 2 from J, leaving 9 bases between them. CDR3 amino acids: CASSMEVNTEAFF. CDR3 nucleotides: TGTGCCAGCAGTATGGAGGTTAACACTGAAGCTTTCTTT.

The V call is TRBV4-2, the J call TRBJ1-6; D is perhaps TRBD1 (6 bases). CDR1 and CDR2 (germline): LGHNA, YNFKEQ. Trimming removed 1 base from V and 7 bases from J, with 11 bases in between. This CDR3 region has 15 residues. The DNA of the CDR3 is TGTGCCAGCAGCCAAGTCGCGCAGGGGAATTCACCCCTCCACTTT. Encoded protein: CASSQVAQGNSPLHF.

This chain joins TRBV6-1 and TRBJ2-2; D gene uncertain. This CDR3 is 15 amino acids long. V lost 1 base and J 6 bases, leaving 12 bases between the germline ends. Germline assignment: CDR1 MNHNS and CDR2 SASEGT. CDR3 bases: TGTGCCAGCAGTGAAGATCTGCGATGGGCCGGGGAGCTGTTTTTT. Translated: CASSEDLRWAGELFF.

This sequence joins TRBV10-2 and TRBJ2-3, with TRBD2 identical over 14 bases. The CDR3 contains 16 residues. Germline-derived CDR1 and CDR2 are WSHSY and SAAADI. V lost 5 bases, J lost 4 bases, and 5 bases stayed unmatched. The CDR3 bases are TGCGCCAGCAGTCACCGACTAGCGGGGGGGCCAGATACGCAGTATTTT. Translation: CASSHRLAGGPDTQYF.

About this clone itself: This sample also contains other DNA sequences that code for the same CDR3. V is TRBV5-1 and J is TRBJ2-3; D not certain. Germline V gene data show CDR1 as SGHRS and CDR2 as YFSETQ. V dropped 0 bases and J dropped 0 bases, with 8 bases sitting between them. The CDR3 spans 15 residues. The CDR3 protein is CASSLVAVSTDTQYF. In DNA form, the CDR3 reads TGCGCCAGCAGCTTGGTTGCGGTTAGCACAGATACGCAGTATTTT.

This chain uses TRBV27 with TRBJ2-1; the match to TRBD1 covers 8 bases. V lost 6 bases, J lost 0 bases, and 4 bases stayed unmatched. The V gene's germline CDR1 is MNHEY and CDR2 SMNVEV (reference sequence). The CDR3 is 15 amino acids. The CDR3 sequence is CASRDGQGSYNEQFF. The CDR3 DNA reads as TGTGCCAGCAGGGACGGACAGGGCTCCTACAATGAGCAGTTCTTC.

The rearrangement joins TRBV27 to TRBJ2-4, with TRBD2 as a possible D gene (5 bases). Germline lookup yields CDR1 MNHEY and CDR2 SMNVEV (reference sequence). Trimming shortened V by 6 bases and J by 3 bases, and 15 bases separated the two germline ends. The length of the CDR3 is 15 residues. The CDR3: CASSLGSGSKNIQYF. The CDR3 DNA sequence: TGTGCCAGCAGCCTAGGGTCGGGGAGCAAAAACATTCAGTACTTC.

The rearrangement links TRBV7-2 to TRBJ1-5; no definite D call. V was pared by 4 bases and J by 0 bases, with 7 bases between. This CDR3 contains 14 residues. CDR1 is SGHTA, CDR2 FQGNSA, per germline. The CDR3 DNA follows: TGTGCCAGCAGCTATGGTTCTAGCAATCAGCCCCAGCATTTT. Protein sequence: CASSYGSSNQPQHF.

This clone has just one count. The V gene is TRBV19, the J gene TRBJ2-2; 10 positions agree with TRBD1. The CDR3 sequence is 15 residues long. CDR1 and CDR2 (germline): LNHDA, SQIVND (reference sequence). The V segment lost 7 bases and the J segment 5 bases; nucleotides outside the gene matches: 7. The CDR3 DNA sequence: TGTGCCAGTACCCCCGGGACAGGGGCGACCGGGGAGCTGTTTTTT. It is translated as CASTPGTGATGELFF.

This clone was found once. This chain connects TRBV7-6 to TRBJ2-7; 11 nucleotides line up with TRBD2. Trimming cost V 5 bases and J 2 bases; bases outside gene matches: 20. CDR3 size: 20 residues. Germline lookup yields CDR1 SGHVS and CDR2 FNYEAQ. CDR3 sequence (DNA): TGTGCCAGCAGCCAGCCCAGGGGGCCCGGACTAGCGGGTATAGCCTACGAGCAGTACTTC. As protein: CASSQPRGPGLAGIAYEQYF. Full variable domain (rest looked up from reference TRBV7-6 and TRBJ2-7): GAGVSQSPRYKVTKRGQDVALRCDPISGHVSLYWYRQALGQGPEFLTYFNYEAQQDKSGLPNDRFSAERPEGSISTLTIQRTEQRDSAMYRCASSQPRGPGLAGIAYEQYFGPGTRLTVT.

The chain employs TRBV7-6 and TRBJ1-4; D is ambiguous. V shed 1 base and J shed 4 bases, with 10 bases lying between them. Germline-derived CDR1 and CDR2 are SGHVS and FNYEAQ. The CDR3 covers 15 residues. The CDR3 region has the DNA TGTGCCAGCAGCTTAGGGTTAGGCAATAATGAAAAACTGTTTTTT. Its protein is CASSLGLGNNEKLFF.

The chain is built from TRBV4-1 and TRBJ1-5; D remains ambiguous. The germline V gene encodes CDR1 MGHRA and CDR2 YSYEKL. V was clipped by 0 bases and J by 5 bases, with 11 bases between them. The CDR3 length is 15 residues. The CDR3 DNA reads as TGCGCCAGCAGCCAAGATTTGGGGAACGATCAGCCCCAGCATTTT. Its translation is CASSQDLGNDQPQHF.

This chain connects TRBV10-1 to TRBJ1-1; D remains unclear. The V and J ends lost 7 bases and 2 bases respectively, with 11 bases between them. CDR1 and CDR2 from the germline V gene are WNHNN and SYGVQD (reference sequence). This CDR3 comprises 13 residues. DNA for the CDR3: TGCGCCAGCACTTACGGTTACAACACTGAAGCTTTCTTT. Residues: CASTYGYNTEAFF.

The chain combines TRBV9 with TRBJ2-5; 8 nucleotides line up with TRBD2. V lost 2 bases and J lost 0; bases outside the gene matches: 9. Per germline, CDR1 SGDLS and CDR2 YYNGEE. This CDR3 is 17 amino acids long. The CDR3 DNA reads TGTGCCAGCAGCGTTGGAAATGCGGGAGGTTACCAAGAGACCCAGTACTTC. Residues: CASSVGNAGGYQETQYF.

Concerning this clone: Other DNA sequences in this sample translate to the same CDR3. This sequence joins TRBV28 and TRBJ2-7; no clear D. The length of the CDR3 is 12 residues. Trimming shortened V by 6 bases and J by 1 base, and 7 bases separated the two germline ends. The germline V gene has CDR1 MDHEN and CDR2 SYDVKM. The CDR3: CASSLGSYEQYF. The CDR3, as DNA: TGTGCCAGCAGCCTGGGGTCCTACGAGCAGTACTTC.

The chain joins TRBV6-5 to TRBJ1-5; no reliable D call. The germline V and J ends were trimmed by 4 bases and 10 bases, with 14 bases remaining between them. The germline V gene has CDR1 MNHEY and CDR2 SVGAGI. The CDR3 sequence is 13 residues long. The CDR3 DNA follows: TGTGCCAGCAGTTTTTCGGGCAGCCAACCCCAGCATTTT. Protein product: CASSFSGSQPQHF.

The chain joins TRBV5-1 to TRBJ2-3; 8 bases line up with TRBD1. The CDR3 is 16 amino acids. Unmatched junction bases numbered 7, after V lost 3 bases and J lost 1 base. Germline V gene lookup returns CDR1 SGHRS and CDR2 YFSETQ. CDR3 in amino acids: CASSSIGQGGTDTQYF. The CDR3 DNA sequence: TGCGCCAGCAGCTCGATAGGACAGGGAGGCACAGATACGCAGTATTTT. The entire variable domain, with the rest obtained from reference TRBV5-1 and TRBJ2-3, is as follows: KAGVTQTPRYLIKTRGQQVTLSCSPISGHRSVSWYQQTPGQGLQFLFEYFSETQRNKGNFPGRFSGRQFSNSRSEMNVSTLELGDSALYLCASSSIGQGGTDTQYFGPGTRLTVL.

V is TRBV2 and J is TRBJ2-3; D may be TRBD1 or TRBD2 (5 bases each). Germline V gene sequence: CDR1 SNHLY, CDR2 FYNNEI. CDR3 size: 12 residues. V was cut by 6 bases and J by 7 bases, with 11 bases left in between. CDR3 sequence: CASSGDAYTQYF. The CDR3 nucleotides read TGTGCCAGCAGCGGGGACGCTTATACGCAGTATTTT.

The chain carries TRBV5-4 and TRBJ2-5; D is uncertain. The CDR3 has 16 amino acids. V lost 4 bases, J lost 4 bases, and 20 bases lay in between. CDR1 is SGHNT and CDR2 is YYREEE in the germline V gene (reference sequence). CDR3 residues: CASSPGLQPLIETQYF. CDR3 nucleotide sequence: TGTGCCAGCAGCCCCGGGTTGCAACCGCTTATAGAGACCCAGTACTTC.

V usage is TRBV12-5 and J usage is TRBJ2-1, with D possibly called TRBD1 or TRBD2 (6 bases each). This CDR3 is 15 amino acids long. V was pared by 0 bases and J by 4 bases, with 10 bases between. Germline CDR1 reads LGHNT; CDR2 reads FRNRAP. This CDR3 reads CASGLVRGQYNEQFF. DNA of the CDR3: TGTGCTAGTGGTTTGGTCCGGGGGCAGTACAATGAGCAGTTCTTC.

The rearrangement links TRBV7-6 to TRBJ2-7, with a weak D call TRBD1 (6 bases). V was cut by 1 base and J by 1 base, with 11 bases left in between. CDR1 is SGHVS and CDR2 is FNYEAQ in the germline V gene. This CDR3 is built from 15 residues. CDR3 DNA sequence: TGTGCCAGCAGCTTAGAGGGCAGGGGTTCCTACGAGCAGTACTTC. Residues: CASSLEGRGSYEQYF.

The chain combines TRBV7-8 with TRBJ2-7, with 9 bases that match TRBD1. The CDR3 runs 16 residues. CDR1 is SGHVS, CDR2 FQNEAQ, per germline. V trimming: 5 bases; J trimming: 4 bases; junction bases outside the gene matches: 12. This CDR3 is CASSRTGQGIGYEQYF. The CDR3 nucleotides are TGTGCCAGCAGCCGAACGGGACAGGGCATCGGGTACGAGCAGTACTTC.

With respect to this clone: The identical CDR3 is also encoded by other nucleotide sequences in the sample. This sequence joins TRBV5-1 and TRBJ2-7; D call uncertain. V lost 0 bases, J lost 0 bases, and 7 bases lay in between. The length of the CDR3 is 14 residues. CDR1 is SGHRS, CDR2 YFSETQ, per germline. CDR3 protein: CASSLGALSYEQYF. In DNA, the CDR3 is TGCGCCAGCAGCTTGGGTGCCCTCTCCTACGAGCAGTACTTC.

In regard to this clone: Other nucleotide sequences from this sample produce the same CDR3. The chain links TRBV9 to TRBJ2-2; D not resolved. Germline V gene sequence: CDR1 SGDLS, CDR2 YYNGEE. V was clipped by 0 bases and J by 8 bases, with 5 bases between them. The CDR3 loop spans 12 amino acids. CDR3 in amino acids: CASSVATGELFF. The CDR3 DNA reads TGTGCCAGCAGCGTAGCGACAGGGGAGCTGTTTTTT. Using reference TRBV9 and TRBJ2-2 for the parts outside the CDR3, the full variable domain is DSGVTQTPKHLITATGQRVTLRCSPRSGDLSVYWYQQSLDQGLQFLIQYYNGEERAKGNILERFSAQQFPDLHSELNLSSLELGDSALYFCASSVATGELFFGEGSRLTVL.